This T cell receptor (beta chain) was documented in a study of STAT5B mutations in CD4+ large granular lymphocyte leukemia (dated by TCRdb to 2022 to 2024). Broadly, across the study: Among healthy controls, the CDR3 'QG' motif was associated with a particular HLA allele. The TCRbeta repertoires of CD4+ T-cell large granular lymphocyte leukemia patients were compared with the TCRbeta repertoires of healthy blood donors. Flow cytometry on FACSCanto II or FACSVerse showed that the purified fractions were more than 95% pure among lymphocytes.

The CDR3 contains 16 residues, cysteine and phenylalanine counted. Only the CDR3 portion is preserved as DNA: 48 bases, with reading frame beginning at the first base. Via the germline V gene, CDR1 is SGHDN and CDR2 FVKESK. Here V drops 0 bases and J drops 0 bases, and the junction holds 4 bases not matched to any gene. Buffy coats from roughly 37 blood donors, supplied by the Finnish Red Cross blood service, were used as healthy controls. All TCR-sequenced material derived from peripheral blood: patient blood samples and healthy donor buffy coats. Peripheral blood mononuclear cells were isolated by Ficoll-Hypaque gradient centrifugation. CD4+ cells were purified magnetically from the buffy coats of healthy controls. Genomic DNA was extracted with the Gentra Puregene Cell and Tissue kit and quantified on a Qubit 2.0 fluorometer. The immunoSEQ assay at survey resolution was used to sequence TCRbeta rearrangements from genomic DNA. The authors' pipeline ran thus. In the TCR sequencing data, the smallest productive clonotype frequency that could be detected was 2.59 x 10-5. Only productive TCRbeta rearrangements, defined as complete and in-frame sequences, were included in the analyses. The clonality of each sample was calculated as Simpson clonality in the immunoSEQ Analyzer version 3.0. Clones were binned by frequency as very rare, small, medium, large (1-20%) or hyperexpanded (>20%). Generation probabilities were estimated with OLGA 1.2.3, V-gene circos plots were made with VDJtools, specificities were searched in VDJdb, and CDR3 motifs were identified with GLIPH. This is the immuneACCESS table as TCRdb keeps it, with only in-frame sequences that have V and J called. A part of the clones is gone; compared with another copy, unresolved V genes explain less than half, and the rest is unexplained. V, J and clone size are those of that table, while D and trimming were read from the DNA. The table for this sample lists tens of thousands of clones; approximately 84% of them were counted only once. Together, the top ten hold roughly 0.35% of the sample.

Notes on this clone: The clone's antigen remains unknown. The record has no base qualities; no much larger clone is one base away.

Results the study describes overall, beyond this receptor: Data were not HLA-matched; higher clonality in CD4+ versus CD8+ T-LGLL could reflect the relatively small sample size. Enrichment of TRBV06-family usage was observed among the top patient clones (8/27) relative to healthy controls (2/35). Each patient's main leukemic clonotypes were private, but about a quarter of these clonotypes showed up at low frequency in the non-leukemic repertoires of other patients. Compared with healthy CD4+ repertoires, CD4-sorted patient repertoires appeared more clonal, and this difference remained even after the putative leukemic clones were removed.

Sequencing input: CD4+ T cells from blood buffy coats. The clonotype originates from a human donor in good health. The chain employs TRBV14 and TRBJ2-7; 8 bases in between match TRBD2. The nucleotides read TGTGCCAGCAGCCAAGATTTAGCGGGAACCTCCTACGAGCAGTACTTC. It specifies CASSQDLAGTSYEQYF.